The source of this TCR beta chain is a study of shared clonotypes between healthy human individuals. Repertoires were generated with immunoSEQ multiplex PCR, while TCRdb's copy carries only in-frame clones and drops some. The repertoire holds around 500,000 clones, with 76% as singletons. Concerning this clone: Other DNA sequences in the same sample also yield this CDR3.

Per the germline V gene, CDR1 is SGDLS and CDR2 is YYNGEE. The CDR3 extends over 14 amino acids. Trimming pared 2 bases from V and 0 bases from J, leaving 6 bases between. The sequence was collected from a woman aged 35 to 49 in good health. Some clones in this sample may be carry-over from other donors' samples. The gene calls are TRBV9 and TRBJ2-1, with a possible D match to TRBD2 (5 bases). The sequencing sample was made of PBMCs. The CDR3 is CASSVSGSYNEQFF. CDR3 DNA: TGTGCCAGCAGCGTCAGCGGCTCCTACAATGAGCAGTTCTTC. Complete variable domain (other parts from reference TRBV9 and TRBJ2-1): DSGVTQTPKHLITATGQRVTLRCSPRSGDLSVYWYQQSLDQGLQFLIQYYNGEERAKGNILERFSAQQFPDLHSELNLSSLELGDSALYFCASSVSGSYNEQFFGPGTRLTVL.